The clone carrying this T cell receptor beta chain has ten or more counts. Its target is not known. The investigators amplified TCR beta CDR3 regions from RNA transcripts. The TCR CDR3 was amplified in a first-round RT-PCR using the HTBI primer set. From the multiplex PCR reads, TCRdb called clonotypes with MiXCR, one entry per CDR3 protein. The table records over 500,000 distinct CDR3 sequences, about 15% of them present only once. The source of the sample is a study of T cells in Graves' hyperthyroidism and ophthalmopathy. General study findings and limits: It was a median about 6.5 months before onset that the model predicted ophthalmopathy. Among clonotypes expanded in thyroid above 0.001, most were also found in blood.

Uncontrolled infection, other autoimmune disease, pregnancy or lactation disqualified patients from enrolment. This CDR3 is 15 amino acids long. Germline V lookup: CDR1 KGHDR, CDR2 SFDVKD. Trimming at V came to 2 bases and at J to 6 bases, leaving 6 bases not matched to a gene. V and J are TRBV24-1 and TRBJ2-1; the match to TRBD1 covers 7 bases. This receptor was identified in a woman between 18 and 29 years old with Graves' ophthalmopathy. Sequencing was done on a sample of blood. Written as DNA, the CDR3 is TGTGCCACCAGTGATTCAGTGGACAGGCTCAATGAGCAGTTCTTC. Amino acids: CATSDSVDRLNEQFF.